The T cell receptor beta chain under discussion was sequenced for a study of blood T cell repertoires in COVID-19. The wider study: Acute and convalescent COVID-19 specimens originated in the United States, Italy and Spain.

Some clones are missing from TCRdb's copy, which holds only in-frame ones; the method was immunoSEQ multiplex PCR. Counted here are 190,000 or so clones, 80% to 90% occurring once; the ten biggest clones make up about a tenth. Trimming shortened V by 7 bases and J by 0 bases, and 11 bases separated the two germline ends. CDR1 MNHEY and CDR2 SMNVEV come from the germline V gene (reference sequence). The CDR3 sequence is 14 residues long. This clone appeared once. The source material was PBMCs or T cells enriched from blood (not recorded which). The source of this sequence is a man aged 35 to 55 who had recovered from COVID-19. The rearrangement links TRBV27 to TRBJ2-3; no clear D. The CDR3 DNA follows: TGTGCCAGCATGAGACTGGGTAGCACAGATACGCAGTATTTT. Translated: CASMRLGSTDTQYF.